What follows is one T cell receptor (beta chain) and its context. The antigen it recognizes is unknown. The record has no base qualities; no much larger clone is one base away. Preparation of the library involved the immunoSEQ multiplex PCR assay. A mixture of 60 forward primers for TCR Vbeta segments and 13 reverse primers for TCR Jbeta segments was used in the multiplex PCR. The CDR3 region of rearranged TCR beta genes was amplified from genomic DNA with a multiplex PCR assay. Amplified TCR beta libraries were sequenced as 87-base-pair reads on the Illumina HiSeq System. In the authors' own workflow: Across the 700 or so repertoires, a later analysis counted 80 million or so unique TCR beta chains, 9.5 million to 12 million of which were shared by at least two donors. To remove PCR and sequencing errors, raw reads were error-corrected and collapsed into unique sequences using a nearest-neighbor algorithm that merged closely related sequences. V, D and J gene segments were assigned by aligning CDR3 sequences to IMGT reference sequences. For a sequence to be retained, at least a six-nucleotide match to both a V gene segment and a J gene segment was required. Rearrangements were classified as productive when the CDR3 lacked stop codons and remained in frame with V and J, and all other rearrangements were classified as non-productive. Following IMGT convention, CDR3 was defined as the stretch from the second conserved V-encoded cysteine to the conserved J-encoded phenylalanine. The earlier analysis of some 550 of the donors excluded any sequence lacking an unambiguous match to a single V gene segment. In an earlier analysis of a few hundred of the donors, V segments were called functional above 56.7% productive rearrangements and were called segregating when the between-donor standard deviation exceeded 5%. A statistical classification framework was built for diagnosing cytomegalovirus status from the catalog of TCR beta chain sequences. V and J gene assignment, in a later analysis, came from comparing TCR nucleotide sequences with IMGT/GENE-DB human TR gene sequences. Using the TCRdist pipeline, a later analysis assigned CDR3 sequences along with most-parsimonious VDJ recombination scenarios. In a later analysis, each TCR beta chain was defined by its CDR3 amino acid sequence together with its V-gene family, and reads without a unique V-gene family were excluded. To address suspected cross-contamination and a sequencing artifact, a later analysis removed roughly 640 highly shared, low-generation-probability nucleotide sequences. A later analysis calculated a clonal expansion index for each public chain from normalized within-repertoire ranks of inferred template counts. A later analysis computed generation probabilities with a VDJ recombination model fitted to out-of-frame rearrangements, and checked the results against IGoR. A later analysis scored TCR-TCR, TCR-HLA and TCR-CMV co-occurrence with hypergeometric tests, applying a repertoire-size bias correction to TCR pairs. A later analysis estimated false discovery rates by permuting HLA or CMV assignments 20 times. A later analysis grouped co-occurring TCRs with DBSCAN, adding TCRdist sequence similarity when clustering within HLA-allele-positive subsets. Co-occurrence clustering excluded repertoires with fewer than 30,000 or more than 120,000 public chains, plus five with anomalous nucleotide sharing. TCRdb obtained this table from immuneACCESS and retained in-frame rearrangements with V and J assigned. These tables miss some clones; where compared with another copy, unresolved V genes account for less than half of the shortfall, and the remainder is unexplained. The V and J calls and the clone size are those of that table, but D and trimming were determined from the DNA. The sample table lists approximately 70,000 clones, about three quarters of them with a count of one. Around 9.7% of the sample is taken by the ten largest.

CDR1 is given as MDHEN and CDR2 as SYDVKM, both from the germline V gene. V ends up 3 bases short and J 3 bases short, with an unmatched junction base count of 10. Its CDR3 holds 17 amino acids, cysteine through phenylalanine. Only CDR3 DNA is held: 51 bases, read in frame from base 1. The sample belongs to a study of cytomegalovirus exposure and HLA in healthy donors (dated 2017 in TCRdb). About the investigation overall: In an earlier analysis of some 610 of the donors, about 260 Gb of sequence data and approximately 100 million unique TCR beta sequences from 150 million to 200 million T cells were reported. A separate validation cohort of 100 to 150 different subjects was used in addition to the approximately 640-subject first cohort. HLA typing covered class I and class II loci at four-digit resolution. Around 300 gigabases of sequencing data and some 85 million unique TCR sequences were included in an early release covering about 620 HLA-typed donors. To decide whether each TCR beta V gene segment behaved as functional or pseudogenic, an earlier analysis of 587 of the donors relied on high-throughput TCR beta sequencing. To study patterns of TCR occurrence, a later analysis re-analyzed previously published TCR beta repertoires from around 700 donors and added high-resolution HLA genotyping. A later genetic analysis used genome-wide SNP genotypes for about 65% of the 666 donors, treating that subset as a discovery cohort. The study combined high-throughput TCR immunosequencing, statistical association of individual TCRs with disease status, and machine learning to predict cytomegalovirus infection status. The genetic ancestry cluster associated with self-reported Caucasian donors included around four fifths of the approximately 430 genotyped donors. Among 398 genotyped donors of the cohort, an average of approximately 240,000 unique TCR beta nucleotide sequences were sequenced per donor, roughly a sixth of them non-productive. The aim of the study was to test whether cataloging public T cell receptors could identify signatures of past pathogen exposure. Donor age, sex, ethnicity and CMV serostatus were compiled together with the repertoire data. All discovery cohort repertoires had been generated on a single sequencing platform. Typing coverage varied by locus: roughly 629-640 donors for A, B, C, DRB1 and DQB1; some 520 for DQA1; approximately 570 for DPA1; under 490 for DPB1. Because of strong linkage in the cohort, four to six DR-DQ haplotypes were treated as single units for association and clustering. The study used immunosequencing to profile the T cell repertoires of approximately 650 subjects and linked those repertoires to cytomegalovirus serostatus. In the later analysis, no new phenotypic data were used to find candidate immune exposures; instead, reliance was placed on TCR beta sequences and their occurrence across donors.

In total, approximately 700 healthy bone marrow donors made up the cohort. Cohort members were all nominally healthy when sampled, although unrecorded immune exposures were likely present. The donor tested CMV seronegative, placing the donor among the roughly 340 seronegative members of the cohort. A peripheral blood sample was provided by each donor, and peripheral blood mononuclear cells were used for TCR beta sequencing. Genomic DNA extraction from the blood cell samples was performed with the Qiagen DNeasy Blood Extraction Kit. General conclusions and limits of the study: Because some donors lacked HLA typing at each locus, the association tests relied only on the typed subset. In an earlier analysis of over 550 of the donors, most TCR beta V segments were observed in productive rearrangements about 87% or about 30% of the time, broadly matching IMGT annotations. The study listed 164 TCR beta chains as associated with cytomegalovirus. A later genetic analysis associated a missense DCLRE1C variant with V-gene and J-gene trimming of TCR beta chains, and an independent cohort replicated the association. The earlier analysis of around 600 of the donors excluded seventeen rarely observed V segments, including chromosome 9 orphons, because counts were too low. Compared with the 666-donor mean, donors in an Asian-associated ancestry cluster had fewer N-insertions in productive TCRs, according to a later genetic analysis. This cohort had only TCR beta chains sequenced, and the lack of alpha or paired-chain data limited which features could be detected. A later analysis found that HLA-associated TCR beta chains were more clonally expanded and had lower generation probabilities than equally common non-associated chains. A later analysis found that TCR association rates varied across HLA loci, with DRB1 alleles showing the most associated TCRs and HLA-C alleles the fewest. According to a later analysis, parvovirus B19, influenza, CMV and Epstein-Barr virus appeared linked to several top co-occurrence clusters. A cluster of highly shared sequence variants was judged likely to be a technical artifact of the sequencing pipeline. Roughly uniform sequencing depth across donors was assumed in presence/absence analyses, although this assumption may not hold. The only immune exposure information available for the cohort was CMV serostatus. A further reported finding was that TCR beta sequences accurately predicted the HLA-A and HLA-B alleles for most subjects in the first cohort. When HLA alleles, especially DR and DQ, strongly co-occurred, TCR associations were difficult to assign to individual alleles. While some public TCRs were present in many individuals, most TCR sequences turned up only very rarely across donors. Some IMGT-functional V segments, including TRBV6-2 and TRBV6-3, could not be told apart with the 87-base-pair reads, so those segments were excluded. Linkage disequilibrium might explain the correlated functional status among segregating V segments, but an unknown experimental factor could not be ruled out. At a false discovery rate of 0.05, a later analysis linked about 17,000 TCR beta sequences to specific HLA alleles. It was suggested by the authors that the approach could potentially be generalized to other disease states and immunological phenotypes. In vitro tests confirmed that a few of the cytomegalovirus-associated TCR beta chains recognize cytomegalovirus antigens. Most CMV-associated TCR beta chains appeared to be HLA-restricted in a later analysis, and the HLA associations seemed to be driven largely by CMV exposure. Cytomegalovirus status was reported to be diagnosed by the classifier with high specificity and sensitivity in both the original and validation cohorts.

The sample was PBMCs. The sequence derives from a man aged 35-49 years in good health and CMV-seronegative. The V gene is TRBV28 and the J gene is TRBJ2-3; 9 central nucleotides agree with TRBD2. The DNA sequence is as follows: TGTGCCAGCAGTTTCACGTGGGGACTAGCAAAGACAGATACGCAGTATTTT. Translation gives CASSFTWGLAKTDTQYF.